Below are 13 T cell receptor beta chains sequenced from a single sample in a study of cytomegalovirus exposure and HLA in healthy donors. This table comes from immunoSEQ multiplex PCR, and its TCRdb copy is limited to in-frame clones, with some not included. The data contain about 280,000 clones, 85% to 90% of them singletons. Sequencing was carried out using PBMCs. The receptors come from a young woman in good health and CMV-seronegative.

The chain recombines TRBV27 with TRBJ2-1, with 11 bases lining up with TRBD2. The ends lost 7 bases at V and 7 bases at J; junction bases unmatched: 3. The CDR3 covers 13 residues. The germline CDR1 and CDR2 sequences are MNHEY and SMNVEV (reference sequence). The CDR3 here is CASNLAGGNEQFF. CDR3 in DNA: TGTGCCAGCAACCTAGCGGGAGGTAATGAGCAGTTCTTC.

The V call is TRBV30, the J call TRBJ1-4; D call uncertain. V lost 1 base and J lost 1, with 10 bases in between. Germline V gene lookup returns CDR1 GTSNPN and CDR2 SVGIG (reference sequence). The CDR3 sequence is 15 residues long. CDR3 sequence (DNA): TGTGCCTGGAGTGCTCACATTGGAACTAATGAAAAACTGTTTTTT. This encodes CAWSAHIGTNEKLFF.

CDR3 sequence (DNA): TGTGCCAGCAGACAGACGGGACTCAACTACGAGCAGTACTTC. Translating it yields CASRQTGLNYEQYF. This chain links TRBV6-5 with TRBJ2-7, with D tentatively TRBD2 (6 bases). Trimming removed 6 bases at V and 3 bases at J, with 15 bases between. This CDR3 has 14 amino acids. The germline gives CDR1 MNHEY, CDR2 SVGAGI.

A single count supports this clone. The V gene is TRBV5-1, the J gene TRBJ1-2; TRBD1 agrees at 11 bases. The V segment lost 4 bases and the J segment 7 bases; nucleotides outside the gene matches: 12. CDR1 SGHRS and CDR2 YFSETQ come from the germline V gene. The CDR3 spans 16 residues. CDR3 coding DNA: TGCGCCAGCAGCACTGGACAGGGGGCGCGGGAAAGTGGCTACACCTTC. It is translated as CASSTGQGARESGYTF.

The chain combines TRBV2 with TRBJ1-2, with a tentative D call TRBD1 (5 bases). The V end was cut by 5 bases, the J end by 7 bases, with 8 bases between. The germline gives CDR1 SNHLY, CDR2 FYNNEI. The CDR3 extends over 11 amino acids. The CDR3 sequence is CASSFRAGYTF. DNA of the CDR3: TGTGCCAGCAGTTTCAGGGCTGGCTACACCTTC.

The chain uses TRBV5-1 and TRBJ1-2; D remains ambiguous. Germline loops: CDR1 SGHRS, CDR2 YFSETQ. The CDR3 loop spans 16 amino acids. Trimming removed 4 bases from V and 4 bases from J, with 20 bases in between. CDR3 residues: CASSPDTVNRGYGYTF. The DNA of the CDR3 is TGCGCCAGCAGCCCCGATACGGTGAATCGGGGCTATGGCTACACCTTC.

This chain uses TRBV2 with TRBJ1-4, with D perhaps TRBD1 (5 bases). The V and J ends lost 6 bases and 3 bases respectively, with 8 bases between them. The CDR3 sequence is 13 residues long. From germline, CDR1 is SNHLY and CDR2 FYNNEI. CDR3 in DNA: TGTGCCAGCAGCGAGACAGCTAATGAAAAACTGTTTTTT. Its translation: CASSETANEKLFF.

A few counts support this clone. V is TRBV6-5 and J is TRBJ1-2; no clear D gene. CDR3 length: 13 residues. The V end was cut by 0 bases, the J end by 4 bases, with 6 bases between. CDR1 and CDR2 from the germline V gene are MNHEY and SVGAGI. The CDR3 is CASSYSPLYGYTF. The CDR3 DNA is TGTGCCAGCAGTTACTCACCACTCTATGGCTACACCTTC.

This rearrangement joins TRBV10-2 to TRBJ2-7, with 9 bases lining up with TRBD1. Trimming took 6 bases from V and 3 from J; bases not matched to a gene: 12. The CDR3 covers 16 residues. CDR1 WSHSY and CDR2 SAAADI come from the germline V gene. This CDR3 reads CASSRDTRTGDYEQYF. CDR3 coding DNA: TGCGCCAGCAGCAGAGATACCAGGACAGGGGACTACGAGCAGTACTTC.

The rearrangement links TRBV11-2 to TRBJ2-7, with 10 bases that match TRBD1. Germline CDR1 is SGHAT and CDR2 is FQNNGV. This CDR3 is 15 amino acids long. V lost 5 bases to trimming and J lost 5 bases; unmatched junction nucleotides: 9. The CDR3 sequence is CASSVTGTGVDEQYF. CDR3 sequence (DNA): TGTGCCAGCAGCGTAACCGGGACAGGGGTCGACGAGCAGTACTTC.

The CDR3 sequence is CASSSFREDEQFF. DNA for the CDR3: TGTGCCAGCAGCTCGTTCCGGGAGGATGAGCAGTTCTTC. The chain recombines TRBV11-3 with TRBJ2-1; 7 bases agree with TRBD2. With V trimmed by 4 bases and J by 8 bases, 5 bases remained unmatched. This CDR3 spans 13 amino acids. The germline gives CDR1 SGHNT, CDR2 YENEEA. Complete variable domain (other parts from reference TRBV11-3 and TRBJ2-1): EAGVVQSPRYKIIEKKQPVAFWCNPISGHNTLYWYLQNLGQGPELLIRYENEEAVDDSQLPKDRFSAERLKGVDSTLKIQPAELGDSAVYLCASSSFREDEQFFGPGTRLTVL.

The V call is TRBV2, the J call TRBJ2-1, with 12 positions matching TRBD2. CDR3 length: 17 residues. Trimming removed 6 bases from V and 5 bases from J; junction bases left unmatched: 11. Germline V lookup: CDR1 SNHLY, CDR2 FYNNEI. This CDR3 reads CASSHPARLAGDNEQFF. The CDR3 DNA follows: TGTGCCAGCAGCCATCCCGCTAGACTAGCGGGAGACAATGAGCAGTTCTTC.

The chain employs TRBV6-5 and TRBJ1-6; tentative D call: TRBD1 (5 bases). The CDR3 contains 15 residues. In germline, CDR1 is MNHEY, CDR2 SVGAGI. Trimming cost V 4 bases and J 13 bases, with 20 bases left between them. The CDR3 DNA reads TGTGCCAGCAGTTCTGGGAGGGACGCCCAAAGGCCCCTCCACTTT. It codes for CASSSGRDAQRPLHF.